Presented here are 19 T cell receptor beta chains from one specimen sequenced in a study of persistence of HIV-infected CD4 T cells. Sequencing used immunoSEQ version 4 in survey mode. TCRdb's table, derived via immunoSEQ multiplex PCR, lists solely in-frame clones and lacks some. The sample shows 36,000 or so clones, roughly 80% of them seen only once. The antigens of these receptors remain unknown. Overlapping HIV-1 Gag 15-mer peptides at approximately 0.91 ug per peptide per mL were used. Memory cells lacking CD40L and CD69 with high CD45RO were sorted. The material was cultured CD4+ T cells from PBMCs, obtained from a patient who received antiretroviral therapy. These receptors all come from an adult with HIV. The donor label of this sample is uncertain.

The J gene is TRBJ1-1, the V gene TRBV7-9; no clear D gene. V was trimmed by 1 base and J by 5 bases, leaving 5 bases between them. This CDR3 has 12 amino acids. The germline V gene has CDR1 SEHNR and CDR2 FQNEAQ (reference sequence). CDR3 bases: TGTGCCAGCAGCTTAGACACTACTGAAGCTTTCTTT. Translated: CASSLDTTEAFF.

The chain recombines TRBV6-1 with TRBJ1-5; D is undetermined. The V and J ends lost 0 bases and 4 bases respectively, with 7 bases between them. This CDR3 region has 14 residues. Germline V lookup: CDR1 MNHNS, CDR2 SASEGT. The CDR3 spells CASSEASANQPQHF. Written as DNA, the CDR3 is TGTGCCAGCAGTGAAGCGTCAGCTAATCAGCCCCAGCATTTT.

J is TRBJ1-1 and V is TRBV5-1; 8 nucleotides agree with TRBD1. V trimming: 0 bases; J trimming: 5 bases; junction bases outside the gene matches: 3. This CDR3 spans 14 amino acids. Germline V gives CDR1 SGHRS, CDR2 YFSETQ. CDR3 protein: CASSLAWDRTEAFF. The CDR3 DNA reads as TGCGCCAGCAGCTTGGCCTGGGACAGGACTGAAGCTTTCTTT.

The chain recombines TRBV19 with TRBJ2-6; D ambiguous. The germline V gene has CDR1 LNHDA and CDR2 SQIVND (reference sequence). Trimming left V 4 bases short and J 1 base short, with 8 bases between. The CDR3 spans 15 residues. The CDR3: CASSRGVSGANVLTF. The CDR3, as DNA: TGTGCCAGTAGTAGGGGTGTTTCTGGGGCCAACGTCCTGACTTTC.

The CDR3 DNA follows: TGCGCCAGCAGGGAGAACACGGGGACTGAAGCTTTCTTT. It translates to CASRENTGTEAFF. The chain has TRBV10-2 and TRBJ1-1; D ambiguous. Germline loops: CDR1 WSHSY, CDR2 SAAADI. Trimming cost V 6 bases and J 5 bases, with 13 bases left between them. This CDR3 is 13 amino acids long.

J is TRBJ1-4 and V is TRBV5-1; D not certain. Trimming took off 3 bases at V and 8 bases at J, with 11 bases between the two ends. Looked up from germline, CDR1 is SGHRS and CDR2 is YFSETQ. The CDR3 totals 13 residues. Written as DNA, the CDR3 is TGCGCCAGCAGCTACACGGGAAGGGAAAAACTGTTTTTT. This encodes CASSYTGREKLFF.

This chain connects TRBV6-1 to TRBJ1-1; D remains ambiguous. Trimming stripped 2 bases from V and 0 bases from J, with 4 bases between. The V gene's germline CDR1 is MNHNS and CDR2 SASEGT. The CDR3 is 13 amino acids. The CDR3 bases are TGTGCCAGCAGTGAAAACGTGAACACTGAAGCTTTCTTT. Its translation is CASSENVNTEAFF.

V is TRBV6-5 and J is TRBJ1-4, with D perhaps TRBD1 (5 bases). V was shortened by 6 bases and J by 4 bases, with 15 bases between the two germline ends. The CDR3 length is 15 residues. From germline, CDR1 is MNHEY and CDR2 SVGAGI. As DNA, the CDR3 is TGTGCCAGCAGCGGGGACGGCGGGTATAATGAAAAACTGTTTTTT. As protein: CASSGDGGYNEKLFF.

The V gene is TRBV19, the J gene TRBJ1-5; the match to TRBD1 covers 9 bases. Losses at the gene ends were 4 bases for V and 7 bases for J; bases not matched to a gene: 8. From germline, CDR1 is LNHDA and CDR2 SQIVND (reference sequence). This CDR3 region has 15 residues. CDR3: CASSTGTGSYQPQHF. Written as DNA, the CDR3 is TGTGCCAGTAGTACCGGGACAGGGTCGTACCAGCCCCAGCATTTT.

V is TRBV29-1 and J is TRBJ1-2; a weak D match, TRBD1 (6 bases). Germline assignment: CDR1 SQVTM and CDR2 ANQGSEA. CDR3 length equals 16 residues. V lost 6 bases and J 4 bases, leaving 24 bases between the germline ends. This CDR3 is CSVPRQAQGSLYGYTF. For the CDR3, the DNA is TGCAGCGTACCGAGACAGGCCCAAGGTTCGCTCTATGGCTACACCTTC.

J is TRBJ1-3 and V is TRBV10-2; D gene unclear. The CDR3 length is 12 residues. Trimming took off 3 bases at V and 4 bases at J, with 4 bases between the two ends. Germline CDR1 and CDR2: WSHSY and SAAADI. DNA of the CDR3: TGCGCCAGCAGTGATAGCGGAAACACCATATATTTT. Encoded protein: CASSDSGNTIYF.

This chain connects TRBV5-1 to TRBJ2-3; a possible D gene is TRBD1 (6 bases). Germline V gives CDR1 SGHRS, CDR2 YFSETQ. This CDR3 has 14 amino acids. V gave up 2 bases and J gave up 3 bases, with 10 bases separating them. The CDR3 DNA follows: TGCGCCAGCAGCTTTGGGCAGGGGACAGATACGCAGTATTTT. Residues: CASSFGQGTDTQYF.

The rearrangement joins TRBV5-6 to TRBJ1-1, with a possible D match to TRBD1 (6 bases). The CDR3 consists of 15 residues. V lost 3 bases and J lost 3, with 15 bases in between. CDR1 and CDR2 (germline): SGHDT, YYEEEE. The CDR3 loop reads CASSWRTEIYTEAFF. DNA for the CDR3: TGTGCCAGCAGCTGGCGGACAGAAATTTACACTGAAGCTTTCTTT.

This clone was picked up a small number of times. As DNA, the CDR3 is TGTGCCTGGGACAGGGTGAACACTGAAGCTTTCTTT. This translates into CAWDRVNTEAFF. The chain links TRBV30 to TRBJ1-1; 7 bases agree with TRBD1. V shed 5 bases and J 0 bases; nucleotides not matched to a gene: 0. Germline lookup yields CDR1 GTSNPN and CDR2 SVGIG (reference sequence). The CDR3 loop spans 12 amino acids.

The gene calls are TRBV10-1 and TRBJ1-1; D gene uncertain. Germline loops: CDR1 WNHNN, CDR2 SYGVQD (reference sequence). The length of the CDR3 is 14 residues. Between the trimmed V and J ends, which lost 3 bases and 4 bases, there was a span of 12 bases. The CDR3 protein is CASSDGWSGTEAFF. The CDR3 DNA sequence: TGCGCCAGCAGTGATGGATGGTCAGGCACTGAAGCTTTCTTT.

This clone was observed a few times. This chain connects TRBV7-9 to TRBJ1-4, with D tentatively TRBD1 (6 bases). Germline V gives CDR1 SEHNR, CDR2 FQNEAQ (reference sequence). The CDR3 is 15 amino acids. V gave up 5 bases and J gave up 3 bases, with 13 bases separating them. The CDR3, as DNA: TGTGCCAGCAGCCTATGGACAGAACCTAATGAAAAACTGTTTTTT. Its translation is CASSLWTEPNEKLFF.

This rearrangement joins TRBV5-1 to TRBJ1-4, with a possible D match to TRBD1 (5 bases). Germline CDR1 SGHRS, CDR2 YFSETQ. The germline V and J ends were trimmed by 4 bases and 6 bases, with 19 bases remaining between them. The CDR3 length is 16 residues. The CDR3 DNA is TGCGCCAGCAGCCCAATAGGGACGGTGGGGGATGAAAAACTGTTTTTT. It specifies CASSPIGTVGDEKLFF.

J is TRBJ2-4 and V is TRBV5-1; no firm D call. The CDR3 totals 18 residues. Trimming took 4 bases from V and 0 from J, leaving 20 bases between them. Germline-derived CDR1 and CDR2 are SGHRS and YFSETQ. This chain's CDR3 is CASSPRARETIAKNIQYF. CDR3 coding DNA: TGCGCCAGCAGCCCACGAGCCAGAGAGACGATAGCCAAAAACATTCAGTACTTC. The full variable domain, in which reference TRBV5-1 and TRBJ2-4 provide the parts outside the CDR3, is KAGVTQTPRYLIKTRGQQVTLSCSPISGHRSVSWYQQTPGQGLQFLFEYFSETQRNKGNFPGRFSGRQFSNSRSEMNVSTLELGDSALYLCASSPRARETIAKNIQYFGAGTRLSVL.

The chain's CDR3 is CASSIGQGYGYTF. As DNA, the CDR3 is TGTGCCAGTAGTATCGGTCAGGGTTATGGCTACACCTTC. The rearrangement joins TRBV19 to TRBJ1-2; possibly TRBD1 for D (5 bases). Germline V gives CDR1 LNHDA, CDR2 SQIVND (reference sequence). Between the trimmed V and J ends, which lost 3 bases and 5 bases, there was a span of 10 bases. The CDR3 is 13 amino acids.